The T cell receptor (beta chain) under discussion was sequenced for a study of T cell repertoires in cytomegalovirus infection (dated by TCRdb to the late 2010s). General notes on the study: Alongside well-studied HLA-B-restricted epitopes, the peptide stimulations were aimed at recently identified HLA-C-restricted CMV epitopes, whose presentation resists viral immunomodulation. Because public TCR beta signatures pointed to carriage of CMV infection together with the matching HLA type, the HLA type of each donor mattered for the analysis. Overall study results and their limits: The ex vivo response was dominated by HLA-C-restricted CMV-specific TCR beta clonotypes, which also provided the single most frequent clonotype in two of eight donors. In both this cohort and an independent cohort of 352 donors, the cumulative frequency of public TCR beta family members distinguished carriers of CMV infection plus the relevant HLA type.

For CDR1 and CDR2, the germline V gene lists SGHRS and YFSETQ. V is shortened by 0 bases, J by 7 bases, and the region joining them spans 16 bases. Taken from cysteine to phenylalanine, the CDR3 has 16 residues. Of all the DNA, just the CDR3 is kept, 48 bases in frame from base 1. On this clonotype itself: It has no known antigen specificity. Per-base quality was not reported, and no clone a single base away is much larger than it.

The instrument given in TCRdb is Illumina HiSeq 1500. TCRdb applied fastp at Q25 and MiXCR to the public reads, then kept only in-frame beta chains. One record per CDR3 amino acid sequence lists the most common genes and DNA. This sample lists more than 110,000 distinct CDR3 sequences; around 30% were detected once. The ten largest make up around 50% of the sample. Reading the label with the study, this specimen's treatment or condition is: in vitro stimulation with specific CMV peptide epitopes to enrich CMV-specific T cells. The receptor's source is a human donor in good health (CMV status not recorded). Some clones in this sample may be carry-over from other donors' samples. The V and J genes are TRBV5-1 and TRBJ2-2, and the D gene may be TRBD2, 5 bases matching. This material consisted of CD8+ T cells from cultured PBMCs, taken from culture after CMV antigen stimulation. The CDR3 amino acid sequence is: CASSLAVGSVDGELFF. The nucleotide sequence reads as follows: TGCGCCAGCAGCTTGGCAGTCGGTAGCGTGGACGGGGAGCTGTTTTTT.